Presented here are 4 T cell receptor beta chains from one specimen sequenced in a study of read filtering for tumor transcriptome and immune sequencing. The library was built from about 0.4 ug RNA with molecular barcoded adaptors for alpha/delta and beta/gamma chains. TCRdb re-called the reads with MiXCR, one entry per CDR3 protein. The sample contains some 62,000 distinct CDR3 sequences, approximately 13% of which appear only once. Source material: a population of CD138-negative cells sorted from bone marrow. These receptor sequences come from a donor aged 40 or older with multiple myeloma.

This clonotype occurred many times. The chain employs TRBV20-1 and TRBJ2-3, with unresolved D. CDR3 length equals 14 residues. Looked up from germline, CDR1 is DFQATT and CDR2 is SNEGSKA (reference sequence). Trimming pared 6 bases from V and 1 base from J, leaving 14 bases between. This CDR3 reads CSASSLSRTDTQYF. In DNA, the CDR3 is TGCAGTGCCAGTTCACTCTCCCGCACAGATACGCAGTATTTT.

Turning to this clonotype: This may stem from a read error, because a much larger clone lies one nucleotide away. The V call is TRBV19, the J call TRBJ1-4; possible D gene TRBD1, 5 bases. V lost 6 bases to trimming and J lost 3 bases, with 14 bases between them. Germline V gives CDR1 LNHDA, CDR2 SQIVND (reference sequence). The CDR3 loop spans 15 amino acids. The CDR3 here is CASRKQVSPNEKLFF. DNA for the CDR3: TGTGCCAGTAGGAAACAGGTGTCACCTAATGAAAAACTGTTTTTT.

The genes are TRBV11-3 and TRBJ2-4; 8 nucleotides agree with TRBD1. With 5 bases clipped from V and 1 base from J, the junction kept 7 bases outside the gene matches. This CDR3 is built from 16 residues. Per the germline V gene, CDR1 is SGHNT and CDR2 is YENEEA. The CDR3 region has the DNA TGTGCCAGCAGCGACCCGGGACAGGAGGCCAAAAACATTCAGTACTTC. This sequence encodes CASSDPGQEAKNIQYF.

In this sample, this clonotype turned up many times. The chain has TRBV9 and TRBJ2-2; 7 nucleotides align to TRBD1. V dropped 4 bases and J dropped 6; count of bases not matched to a gene: 3. The CDR3 sequence is 13 residues long. The germline gives CDR1 SGDLS, CDR2 YYNGEE. CDR3 residues: CASSLQGAGELFF. CDR3 nucleotide sequence: TGTGCCAGCAGCTTGCAGGGGGCCGGGGAGCTGTTTTTT.